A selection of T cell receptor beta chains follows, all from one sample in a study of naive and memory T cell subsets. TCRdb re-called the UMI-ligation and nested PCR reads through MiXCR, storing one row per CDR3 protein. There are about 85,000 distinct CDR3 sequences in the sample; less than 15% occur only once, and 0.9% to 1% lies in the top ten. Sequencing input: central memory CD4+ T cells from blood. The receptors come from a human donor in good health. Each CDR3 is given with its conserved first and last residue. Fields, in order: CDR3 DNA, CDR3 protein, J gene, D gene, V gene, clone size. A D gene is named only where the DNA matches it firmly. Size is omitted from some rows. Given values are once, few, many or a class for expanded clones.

CDR3nt: TGTGCCAGCTCACCAAGAACTACAGGAAACTCCCATAATGAAAAACTGTTTTTT
CDR3aa: CASSPRTTGNSHNEKLFF
j_gene: TRBJ1-4
d_gene: .
v_gene: TRBV18
abundance: .

CDR3nt: TGCGCCAGCAGCCCTTACCGGGCCATGAACACCGGGGAGCTGTTTTTT
CDR3aa: CASSPYRAMNTGELFF
j_gene: TRBJ2-2
d_gene: .
v_gene: TRBV4-1
abundance: .

CDR3nt: TGTGCCAGCAGGAAACTAAGCGGGAGCTCCTACAATGAGCAGTTCTTC
CDR3aa: CASRKLSGSSYNEQFF
j_gene: TRBJ2-1
d_gene: TRBD2
v_gene: TRBV12-3/TRBV12-4
abundance: few

CDR3nt: TGTGCCAGCAGCGCGGGACAGAGGAAAGAGACCCAGTACTTC
CDR3aa: CASSAGQRKETQYF
j_gene: TRBJ2-5
d_gene: .
v_gene: TRBV5-4
abundance: few

CDR3nt: TGTGCCAGCAATCCGGGACAGGGGTACTCCTACGAGCAGTACTTC
CDR3aa: CASNPGQGYSYEQYF
j_gene: TRBJ2-7
d_gene: TRBD1
v_gene: TRBV2
abundance: .

CDR3nt: TGCAGCGTTCGTTGGGGTTCGAACACCGGGGAGCTGTTTTTT
CDR3aa: CSVRWGSNTGELFF
j_gene: TRBJ2-2
d_gene: .
v_gene: TRBV29-1
abundance: many

CDR3nt: TGCGCCAGCAGCCAACCAACAAAACAGGTCGCAGAGACCCAGTACTTC
CDR3aa: CASSQPTKQVAETQYF
j_gene: TRBJ2-5
d_gene: .
v_gene: TRBV4-1
abundance: .

CDR3nt: TGTGCCATCAGTGAAGGGCTTGGGCGTCAGCCCCAGCATTTT
CDR3aa: CAISEGLGRQPQHF
j_gene: TRBJ1-5
d_gene: .
v_gene: TRBV10-3
abundance: .

CDR3nt: TGTGCCACCGTGTCCGGTGGGGGGGGACAGACAGATACGCAGTATTTT
CDR3aa: CATVSGGGGQTDTQYF
j_gene: TRBJ2-3
d_gene: .
v_gene: TRBV24-1
abundance: .

CDR3nt: TGTGCCAGCAGGAGGACCGGGGTAACCTACGAGCAGTACTTC
CDR3aa: CASRRTGVTYEQYF
j_gene: TRBJ2-7
d_gene: .
v_gene: TRBV6-6
abundance: few

CDR3nt: TGCACCACTACGGCCGGGGCTGGATCACCCCTCCACTTT
CDR3aa: CTTTAGAGSPLHF
j_gene: TRBJ1-6
d_gene: .
v_gene: TRBV20-1
abundance: few

CDR3nt: TGTGCCAGCAGCTTACTGGGGATAAGCTCCTACAATGAGCAGTTCTTC
CDR3aa: CASSLLGISSYNEQFF
j_gene: TRBJ2-1
d_gene: .
v_gene: TRBV7-6
abundance: few

CDR3nt: TGCGCCAGCAGCTTGGCCTTTGGTTCGATCACAGATACGCAGTATTTT
CDR3aa: CASSLAFGSITDTQYF
j_gene: TRBJ2-3
d_gene: .
v_gene: TRBV5-1
abundance: .

CDR3nt: TGTGCCAGCAGCGGACAGGGCGGGTCAGATACGCAGTATTTT
CDR3aa: CASSGQGGSDTQYF
j_gene: TRBJ2-3
d_gene: TRBD1
v_gene: TRBV2
abundance: many

CDR3nt: TGCAGCGTGCGGCCCGGAACTAGCACAGATACGCAGTATTTT
CDR3aa: CSVRPGTSTDTQYF
j_gene: TRBJ2-3
d_gene: .
v_gene: TRBV29-1
abundance: .

CDR3nt: TGTGCCAGCAGTTTAAGGGGGGGAAGATACGAGCAGTACTTC
CDR3aa: CASSLRGGRYEQYF
j_gene: TRBJ2-7
d_gene: .
v_gene: TRBV6-5
abundance: many

CDR3nt: TGTGCCAGCAGCCGAGTCCCCTTTACCGAGCAGTACTTC
CDR3aa: CASSRVPFTEQYF
j_gene: TRBJ2-7
d_gene: .
v_gene: TRBV7-2
abundance: few

CDR3nt: TGTGCCAGCAGCTTTGCAGGGAAACACTATGGCTACACCTTC
CDR3aa: CASSFAGKHYGYTF
j_gene: TRBJ1-2
d_gene: .
v_gene: TRBV11-2
abundance: .

CDR3nt: TGTGCCAGCAGCCAGGGGCTTGACAGAACCAATGAGCAGTTCTTC
CDR3aa: CASSQGLDRTNEQFF
j_gene: TRBJ2-1
d_gene: .
v_gene: TRBV7-3
abundance: few

CDR3nt: TGTGCCAGCAGCTTAAGGGCAGGGGAAGAGACCCAGTACTTC
CDR3aa: CASSLRAGEETQYF
j_gene: TRBJ2-5
d_gene: .
v_gene: TRBV7-6
abundance: .

CDR3nt: TGCAGTGCCAAGGCAACAGGGAAGAGAGAAAAACTGTTTTTT
CDR3aa: CSAKATGKREKLFF
j_gene: TRBJ1-4
d_gene: .
v_gene: TRBV20-1
abundance: .

CDR3nt: TGTGCCAGCAGCTTTGGGCAGTCGGAGGGGGAAAAACTGTTTTTT
CDR3aa: CASSFGQSEGEKLFF
j_gene: TRBJ1-4
d_gene: .
v_gene: TRBV7-9
abundance: .

CDR3nt: TGTGCCACGGGACAGGGGTACGAGCAGTACTTC
CDR3aa: CATGQGYEQYF
j_gene: TRBJ2-7
d_gene: TRBD1
v_gene: TRBV2
abundance: .

CDR3nt: TGCGCCAGCAGCAAGGGACTAGCGGATAGCTCCTACAATGAGCAGTTCTTC
CDR3aa: CASSKGLADSSYNEQFF
j_gene: TRBJ2-1
d_gene: TRBD2
v_gene: TRBV5-1
abundance: few

CDR3nt: TGTGCCAGCAGGAGACTGCAACCTTACGAGCAGTACTTC
CDR3aa: CASRRLQPYEQYF
j_gene: TRBJ2-7
d_gene: .
v_gene: TRBV28
abundance: few

CDR3nt: TGTGCCAGCAGCCCTCGGGACAGGTATTCCGGGCAGCAGTACTTC
CDR3aa: CASSPRDRYSGQQYF
j_gene: TRBJ2-7
d_gene: TRBD1
v_gene: TRBV7-3
abundance: .

CDR3nt: TGCGCCAGCAGCTGGGACTGGCTAGGGACCTACAATGAGCAGTTCTTC
CDR3aa: CASSWDWLGTYNEQFF
j_gene: TRBJ2-1
d_gene: .
v_gene: TRBV5-1
abundance: .